A single sample is the source of the 27 T cell receptor beta chains below, sequenced in a study of control samples from healthy donors and cancer patients. The assay was immunoSEQ multiplex PCR, and TCRdb's table has in-frame clones only and misses some. The sample lists about 34,000 clones; about 88% were seen once. Sample: PBMCs. The receptors originated from a middle-aged woman with lung cancer.

The chain combines TRBV6-5 with TRBJ2-3, with D unclear. Germline lookup yields CDR1 MNHEY and CDR2 SVGAGI. The CDR3 runs to 14 residues. V lost 6 bases to trimming and J lost 4 bases, with 14 bases between them. The CDR3 sequence is CASSPLQFSDTQYF. DNA of the CDR3: TGTGCCAGCAGCCCACTTCAGTTTTCAGATACGCAGTATTTT.

This chain uses TRBV19 with TRBJ2-5; D tentatively reads TRBD1 or TRBD2 (5 bases each). Germline assignment: CDR1 LNHDA and CDR2 SQIVND (reference sequence). The CDR3 length is 13 residues. Deletions cut 7 bases from V and 1 base from J, with 10 bases between. DNA of the CDR3: TGTGCCAGTACCCGGGGACCCCAAGAGACCCAGTACTTC. Translation: CASTRGPQETQYF. Variable domain in full (rest from reference TRBV19 and TRBJ2-5): DGGITQSPKYLFRKEGQNVTLSCEQNLNHDAMYWYRQDPGQGLRLIYYSQIVNDFQKGDIAEGYSVSREKKESFPLTVTSAQKNPTAFYLCASTRGPQETQYFGPGTRLLVL.

The rearrangement uses TRBV19 and TRBJ2-2, with 9 bases fitting TRBD1. V shed 4 bases, J shed 4 bases, and the junction held 7 bases outside the gene matches. CDR1 LNHDA and CDR2 SQIVND come from the germline V gene (reference sequence). The CDR3 extends over 16 amino acids. CDR3 region: CASSTGQGRSTGELFF. CDR3 nucleotides: TGTGCCAGTAGTACAGGACAGGGGAGGTCCACCGGGGAGCTGTTTTTT.

This clone was detected only a few times. The chain joins TRBV14 to TRBJ2-1, with TRBD2 as a possible D gene (6 bases). V shed 4 bases and J shed 2 bases, with 12 bases lying between them. The CDR3 contains 15 residues. Germline-derived CDR1 and CDR2 are SGHDN and FVKESK. The CDR3 protein is CASSPITGAYNEQFF. DNA of the CDR3: TGTGCCAGCAGCCCGATAACGGGGGCCTACAATGAGCAGTTCTTC.

The chain has TRBV4-1 and TRBJ1-1, with a weak D call TRBD1 (5 bases). This CDR3 region has 12 residues. V was clipped by 4 bases and J by 8 bases, with 11 bases between them. In germline, CDR1 is MGHRA, CDR2 YSYEKL. CDR3 coding DNA: TGCGCCAGCAGCCCCCAGGGCCTAGAAGCTTTCTTT. This sequence encodes CASSPQGLEAFF.

This clone was seen a few times. The chain employs TRBV27 and TRBJ2-2, with 7 bases aligning to TRBD1. CDR3 length: 16 residues. Germline CDR1 is MNHEY and CDR2 is SMNVEV (reference sequence). Trimming took 5 bases from V and 3 from J; bases not matched to a gene: 9. The CDR3 DNA is TGTGCCAGCAGTACAGGAAGGACAGGTCACACCGGGGAGCTGTTTTTT. It is translated as CASSTGRTGHTGELFF.

The chain combines TRBV5-1 with TRBJ2-7; D gene uncertain. The germline V gene has CDR1 SGHRS and CDR2 YFSETQ. V was cut by 0 bases and J by 6 bases, with 10 bases left in between. The CDR3 totals 13 residues. The CDR3 DNA is TGCGCCAGCAGCTTGGAAGGGCGCGGCGAGCAGTACTTC. Amino acid sequence: CASSLEGRGEQYF.

Points on this clone: The junction does not match germline at one end; this may be a read error. The chain employs TRBV12-3 or TRBV12-4 and TRBJ1-1, with 7 positions matching TRBD1. The CDR3 has 13 amino acids. The CDR3 is CASTEGARSEAFF. CDR3 coding DNA: TGTGCCAGCACCGAGGGGGCCCGCTCTGAGGCTTTCTTT.

CDR3 sequence reads: CASSVEGVSYEQYF. The CDR3 DNA reads as TGTGCCAGCAGCGTGGAAGGGGTTTCCTACGAGCAGTACTTC. The chain links TRBV27 to TRBJ2-7; possibly TRBD1 for D (5 bases). Germline loops: CDR1 MNHEY, CDR2 SMNVEV (reference sequence). The CDR3 covers 14 residues. Trimming pared 6 bases from V and 1 base from J, leaving 13 bases between.

The chain combines TRBV7-8 with TRBJ1-2, with 8 nucleotides matching TRBD1. CDR1 and CDR2 (germline): SGHVS, FQNEAQ. The CDR3 extends over 16 amino acids. The ends lost 1 base at V and 4 bases at J; junction bases unmatched: 8. DNA for the CDR3: TGTGCCAGCAGCTTAGATCGGACAGGGCAGTTCTATGGCTACACCTTC. Translation: CASSLDRTGQFYGYTF.

The gene calls are TRBV28 and TRBJ2-6; D possibly corresponds to TRBD1 (5 bases). CDR3 length equals 18 residues. Trimming left V 5 bases short and J 2 bases short, with 19 bases between. Germline CDR1 and CDR2: MDHEN and SYDVKM. CDR3 bases: TGTGCCAGCAGTGGCGCCGGACACGGAAGGGCTGGGGCCAACGTCCTGACTTTC. Translated: CASSGAGHGRAGANVLTF.

The chain couples TRBV18 to TRBJ2-3; the D gene is possibly TRBD2 (5 bases). The germline V gene encodes CDR1 KGHSH and CDR2 LQKENI. With 5 bases removed from V and 7 bases from J, the gap between germline ends came to 13 bases. The CDR3 is 13 residues long. The CDR3 loop is CASSAETIYTQYF. The DNA for the CDR3 is TGTGCCAGCTCAGCAGAGACTATCTATACGCAGTATTTT.

The rearrangement uses TRBV7-9 and TRBJ2-5; no firm D call. V lost 3 bases, J lost 4 bases, and 9 bases lay in between. Looked up from germline, CDR1 is SEHNR and CDR2 is FQNEAQ (reference sequence). The CDR3 covers 13 residues. The CDR3 region has the DNA TGTGCCAGCAGCTTCGGGTTCTTAGAGACCCAGTACTTC. It codes for CASSFGFLETQYF.

The table lists this clone with a few counts. The rearrangement joins TRBV4-3 to TRBJ2-7; D gene ambiguous. V was trimmed by 2 bases and J by 1 base, leaving 12 bases between them. This CDR3 comprises 15 residues. Germline-derived CDR1 and CDR2 are LGHNA and YSLEER. The CDR3 region is CASSQMWAESYEQYF. In DNA form, the CDR3 reads TGCGCCAGCAGCCAAATGTGGGCGGAGTCCTACGAGCAGTACTTC.

J is TRBJ2-1 and V is TRBV14; 7 positions agree with TRBD2. CDR1 is SGHDN and CDR2 is FVKESK in the germline V gene. V dropped 1 base and J dropped 12; count of bases not matched to a gene: 9. CDR3 length equals 14 residues. The CDR3 nucleotides read TGTGCCAGCAGCCAAGCACGGGAGGTCGTTGGGCAGTTCTTC. Translated, it gives CASSQAREVVGQFF. The variable domain in full, with the rest retrieved from reference TRBV14 and TRBJ2-1, is EAGVTQFPSHSVIEKGQTVTLRCDPISGHDNLYWYRRVMGKEIKFLLHFVKESKQDESGMPNNRFLAERTGGTYSTLKVQPAELEDSGVYFCASSQAREVVGQFFGPGTRLTVL.

The chain links TRBV6-5 to TRBJ1-3; the match to TRBD1 covers 10 bases. V dropped 10 bases and J dropped 4; count of bases not matched to a gene: 4. Germline lookup yields CDR1 MNHEY and CDR2 SVGAGI. The CDR3 extends over 13 amino acids. The CDR3 bases are TGTGCCACCCTGGGACAGGGGGGAAACACCATATATTTT. The encoded protein is CATLGQGGNTIYF.

The chain joins TRBV6-5 to TRBJ1-2; the match to TRBD1 covers 7 bases. CDR3 length: 15 amino acids. Germline V gene sequence: CDR1 MNHEY, CDR2 SVGAGI. V shed 4 bases, J shed 2 bases, and the junction held 7 bases outside the gene matches. DNA for the CDR3: TGTGCCAGCAGTTCGGGACAGTCAATAAACTATGGCTACACCTTC. Protein product: CASSSGQSINYGYTF.

This clone was seen a single time. This chain uses TRBV6-5 with TRBJ1-2; D is uncertain. V was pared by 4 bases and J by 6 bases, with 9 bases between. The CDR3 spans 12 residues. Germline CDR1 is MNHEY and CDR2 is SVGAGI. The CDR3 bases are TGTGCCAGCAGTTTCTCGGAGGATGGCTACACCTTC. The encoded protein is CASSFSEDGYTF.

The V call is TRBV7-9, the J call TRBJ1-6; possibly TRBD1 for D (5 bases). The germline V gene encodes CDR1 SEHNR and CDR2 FQNEAQ (reference sequence). The CDR3 sequence is 16 residues long. V was pared by 5 bases and J by 8 bases, with 19 bases between. CDR3 loop: CASSRRPEGWDSPLHF. DNA of the CDR3: TGTGCCAGCAGCCGTCGACCCGAGGGGTGGGATTCACCCCTCCACTTT.

The V and J genes are TRBV21-1 and TRBJ1-5. TRBV21-1 is flagged as a pseudogene. The CDR3 contains 15 residues. The CDR3 here is CASSWVPISYQPQHF. The CDR3 DNA follows: TGTGCCAGCAGTTGGGTCCCGATTTCCTATCAGCCCCAGCATTTT.

The chain employs TRBV4-2 and TRBJ2-2; no definite D call. Trimming removed 0 bases at V and 7 bases at J, with 15 bases between. This CDR3 spans 16 amino acids. Per germline, CDR1 LGHNA and CDR2 YNFKEQ. CDR3 coding DNA: TGTGCCAGCAGCCAAGATGGGTCAGCTCACATCGGGGAGCTGTTTTTT. Translating gives CASSQDGSAHIGELFF.

This chain joins TRBV7-6 and TRBJ2-3; 7 nucleotides agree with TRBD1. The CDR3 extends over 12 amino acids. V was clipped by 5 bases and J by 15 bases; unmatched bases: 11. Germline assignment: CDR1 SGHVS and CDR2 FNYEAQ. CDR3 nucleotides: TGTGCCAGCAGCCCGCGGACAGGTCCCCATTATTTT. It encodes CASSPRTGPHYF.

The rearrangement joins TRBV5-5 to TRBJ1-2; weak D call: TRBD1 (6 bases). Trimming shortened V by 0 bases and J by 7 bases, and 22 bases separated the two germline ends. Germline V lookup: CDR1 SGHKS, CDR2 YYEKEE (reference sequence). CDR3 length: 17 amino acids. For the CDR3, the DNA is TGTGCCAGCAGCTTGGAGCCCACAGGCCTGAGGGGGGGTGGCTACACCTTC. Its protein product is CASSLEPTGLRGGGYTF.

The V and J genes are TRBV11-2 and TRBJ2-7; 7 bases align to TRBD1. With V trimmed by 5 bases and J by 0 bases, 7 bases remained unmatched. The germline CDR1 and CDR2 sequences are SGHAT and FQNNGV. The CDR3 consists of 15 residues. CDR3 DNA sequence: TGTGCCAGCAGCGCACGGACAGGCAACTCCTACGAGCAGTACTTC. Translated: CASSARTGNSYEQYF.

The rearrangement joins TRBV30 to TRBJ1-1, with D uncertain. CDR1 is GTSNPN and CDR2 is SVGIG in the germline V gene (reference sequence). V was cut by 2 bases and J by 1 base, with 2 bases left in between. The CDR3 has 11 residues. This CDR3 is CAWSRNTEAFF. Here the CDR3 DNA reads TGTGCCTGGAGTAGGAACACTGAAGCTTTCTTT.

The V and J genes are TRBV7-9 and TRBJ1-4, with D possibly being TRBD1 (5 bases). There are 15 residues in the CDR3. Germline assignment: CDR1 SEHNR and CDR2 FQNEAQ (reference sequence). V lost 5 bases, J lost 4 bases, and 14 bases lay in between. The CDR3 reads CASSRPGPGNEKLFF. CDR3 bases: TGTGCCAGCAGCAGACCAGGGCCTGGTAATGAAAAACTGTTTTTT.

This clone appeared a single time. The CDR3 protein is CASSLLGNSPLHF. Written as DNA, the CDR3 is TGTGCCAGCAGTTTATTGGGGAATTCACCCCTCCACTTT. The rearrangement links TRBV12-3 or TRBV12-4 to TRBJ1-6; D ambiguous. There are 13 residues in the CDR3. Trimming stripped 2 bases from V and 7 bases from J, with 6 bases between.